This T cell receptor (beta chain) appears in the sequencing data of a study of blood T cells in healthy people across ages. The study's findings and limits: No one knew whether donors had CMV, which possibly confounded expanded clonotype changes. A strong correlation was seen between TCR beta diversity and naive T cell percentage. Roughly linear age-related decline in beta diversity appeared, significant by age approximately 41. Higher diversity, along with more naive CD4+ cells, distinguished long-lived donors from aged donors.

V was cut by 7 bases and J by 0 bases, with 7 bases left in between. Germline values: CDR1 LGHDT, CDR2 YNNKEL (reference sequence). The CDR3 runs to 14 residues. Next came a second PCR, run for roughly 7 to 12 cycles, which used a sample-barcoded 5' primer along with a J-beta primer mix. MiXCR, run by TCRdb on the 5' RACE reads, gives a single entry per CDR3 protein. The table records about 1.5 million distinct CDR3 sequences, approximately 43% of them present only once. This clonotype was picked up a small number of times. Antigen: not known. The genes are TRBV3-1 and TRBJ1-6; D not resolved. Specimen: blood. The TCR comes from a woman under 30 in good health. The CDR3 here is CASTQSSYNSPLHF. DNA of the CDR3: TGTGCCAGCACCCAGAGCTCCTATAATTCACCCCTCCACTTT.